This paragraph reports one T cell receptor (beta chain). Some clones are missing from TCRdb's copy, which holds only in-frame ones; the method was immunoSEQ multiplex PCR. The sample shows some 150,000 clones, 70% to 90% of them seen only once. Enrollees, roughly 18 to 95 years old, lived in 24 US areas. The data were taken from a study of blood T cell repertoires in COVID-19. Looking at the study overall: COVID-19 samples, acute and convalescent, were from the United States, Italy and Spain.

CDR1 MNHEY and CDR2 SMNVEV come from the germline V gene (reference sequence). CDR3 length: 14 amino acids. Trimming took 4 bases from V and 9 from J, leaving 16 bases between them. The sample was PBMCs or T cells enriched from blood (not recorded which). The chain couples TRBV27 to TRBJ2-4; tentatively, D is TRBD1 (5 bases). This clonotype was sampled from a woman aged 30 to 39 with acute COVID-19. CDR3 sequence reads: CASSSIGDGVIQYF. The CDR3 coding sequence is TGTGCCAGCAGTTCGATAGGGGATGGAGTCATTCAGTACTTC.